This T cell receptor beta chain was sequenced during a study of blood T cell repertoires in COVID-19. The wider study: Samples taken during acute and convalescent COVID-19 were collected in the United States, Italy and Spain.

Under the authors' procedure: Amplification with reference gene primers provided the estimates of nucleated cell counts. The assay was immunoSEQ multiplex PCR, and TCRdb's table has in-frame clones only and misses some. V and J calls and clone size come straight from that table; D and trimming were deduced from the DNA. The sample yields around 450,000 clones, roughly nine tenths seen once. V was shortened by 5 bases and J by 7 bases, with 18 bases between the two germline ends. The CDR3 is 14 residues long. Per the germline V gene, CDR1 is LNHDA and CDR2 is SQIVND (reference sequence). The sequenced material came from PBMCs or T cells enriched from blood (not recorded which). This TCR was recovered from a young woman with acute COVID-19. The rearrangement uses TRBV19 and TRBJ2-7, with a tentative D call TRBD2 (7 bases). CDR3 amino acids: CASSLVSGEGEQYF. DNA of the CDR3: TGTGCCAGTAGTTTGGTCTCAGGGGAGGGGGAGCAGTACTTC.